This is a list of T cell receptor beta chains from one sample in a study of blood T cell repertoires in COVID-19. Only in-frame clones appear in the TCRdb table, and some are missing; sequencing was by immunoSEQ multiplex PCR. The sample yields some 150,000 clones, around 83% seen once. Sequenced: peripheral blood. Every receptor here comes from a human donor with acute or convalescent COVID-19. The donor label of this sample is uncertain. Each CDR3 is given with its conserved first and last residue. The D gene is left open where the match is weak. A row's size may be missing; if present it is once, few, many or a size class.

>TRBJ1-1|NA|NA|TRBV10-3
CAISRAENTEAFF
TGTGCCATCAGCCGAGCGGAAAACACTGAAGCTTTCTTT
>TRBJ2-1|NA|TRBD2|TRBV4-3
CASSQEKASGTMNEQFF
TGCGCCAGCAGCCAAGAAAAGGCAAGCGGGACTATGAATGAGCAGTTCTTC
>TRBJ1-2|NA|TRBD1|TRBV29-1
CSVGFGQGGYGYTF
TGCAGCGTCGGATTCGGACAGGGGGGGTATGGCTACACCTTC
>TRBJ1-5|NA|TRBD1|TRBV29-1
CSARQGMDQPQHF
TGCAGCGCGAGACAGGGAATGGATCAGCCCCAGCATTTT
>TRBJ1-5|NA|NA|TRBV6-2/TRBV6-3
CASSYTGKSNQPQHF
TGTGCCAGCAGTTACACAGGGAAGAGCAATCAGCCCCAGCATTTT
>TRBJ2-3|NA|TRBD2|TRBV11-1
CASSLGGGARGGTQYF
TGTGCCAGCAGCTTAGGCGGGGGGGCCCGCGGCGGTACGCAGTATTTT
>TRBJ2-2|NA|NA|TRBV7-2
CASSLVGGTNTGELFF
TGTGCCAGCAGCTTAGTTGGGGGGACGAACACCGGGGAGCTGTTTTTT
>TRBJ1-6|once|TRBD1|TRBV4-1
CASSQGQGASESPLHF
TGCGCCAGCAGCCAAGGACAGGGGGCGTCTGAGTCACCCCTCCACTTT
>TRBJ2-2|few|TRBD1|TRBV30
CAWSGQGVGELFF
TGTGCCTGGAGTGGCCAGGGGGTCGGGGAGCTGTTTTTT
>TRBJ1-4|NA|TRBD1|TRBV6-6
CASSYGTGPKLFF
TGTGCCAGCAGTTATGGGACAGGGCCAAAACTGTTTTTT
>TRBJ2-3|NA|TRBD2|TRBV27
CASRRTSGVTDTQYF
TGTGCCAGCAGACGGACTAGCGGGGTCACAGATACGCAGTATTTT
>TRBJ1-1|NA|NA|TRBV7-8
CASSLRPRGALSTEAFF
TGTGCCAGCAGCTTAAGGCCGCGGGGGGCATTGAGCACTGAAGCTTTCTTT
>TRBJ2-1|NA|TRBD1|TRBV30
CAWDPTGAESDEQFF
TGTGCCTGGGACCCTACAGGGGCGGAAAGCGATGAGCAGTTCTTC
>TRBJ2-2|NA|TRBD2|TRBV4-2
CASSQDVPGGLDTGELFF
TGTGCCAGCAGCCAAGATGTACCGGGGGGGCTCGACACCGGGGAGCTGTTTTTT
>TRBJ2-3|NA|NA|TRBV11-1
CASSLARDTNTDTQYF
TGTGCCAGCAGCTTAGCCCGGGACACTAACACAGATACGCAGTATTTT
>TRBJ2-3|NA|NA|TRBV11-2
CASSFQPGFSTDTQYF
TGTGCCAGCAGCTTCCAGCCGGGATTTAGCACAGATACGCAGTATTTT
>TRBJ1-5|NA|TRBD1|TRBV2
CASSYRGLSNQPQHF
TGTGCCAGCAGTTACAGGGGGCTGAGCAATCAGCCCCAGCATTTT
>TRBJ2-3|NA|TRBD2|TRBV5-1
CASSFGTSDPDTQYF
TGCGCCAGCTCTTTCGGGACTAGCGATCCAGATACGCAGTATTTT
>TRBJ2-3|NA|NA|TRBV5-4
CASSLIREGADTQYF
TGTGCCAGCAGCTTGATCCGGGAAGGCGCAGATACGCAGTATTTT
>TRBJ1-1|once|NA|TRBV5-1
CASSDQGGGTEAFF
TGCGCCAGCAGCGACCAGGGAGGTGGGACTGAAGCTTTCTTT